These T cell receptor beta chains were read from a single sample in a study of OX40 agonist ivuxolimab in advanced cancers. The data were produced by immunoSEQ multiplex PCR, yet TCRdb's version contains in-frame clones alone and is incomplete. The sample consists of 40,000 or so clones, roughly 85% of them appearing once. The sequencing used CD4+ or CD8+ T cells sorted from blood, collected in a trial of the OX40 agonist ivuxolimab. These receptors originate from an adult with an advanced solid tumor such as melanoma, head and neck, liver or kidney cancer. CDR3s include the opening cysteine and the closing phenylalanine or tryptophan. Size is stated for part of the rows, as once, few or many counts, or as a class when the clone is expanded.

v_gene: TRBV2
abundance: .
CDR3aa: CASIFGGPAEAFF

v_gene: TRBV6-5
abundance: .
CDR3aa: CASRTGRGSTDTQYF

v_gene: TRBV28
abundance: .
CDR3aa: CASTSWTGTDTQYF

v_gene: TRBV6-1
abundance: .
CDR3aa: CASTQGALYGYTF

v_gene: TRBV28
abundance: .
CDR3aa: CASSLHGSYYNEQFF

v_gene: TRBV6-5
abundance: .
CDR3aa: CASSWVGNTEAFF

v_gene: TRBV9
abundance: .
CDR3aa: CASSVVSGGNYGYTF

v_gene: TRBV27
abundance: .
CDR3aa: CASSSPPLGIYEQYF

v_gene: TRBV27
abundance: .
CDR3aa: CASSRMGGGYHNEQFF

v_gene: TRBV4-2
abundance: .
CDR3aa: CASTLRAELFYGYTF

v_gene: TRBV6-6
abundance: few
CDR3aa: CASSYSETGELFF

v_gene: TRBV18
abundance: .
CDR3aa: CASSPTPDSHQETQYF

v_gene: TRBV9
abundance: .
CDR3aa: CASSPQVLGYEQYF

v_gene: TRBV6-5
abundance: .
CDR3aa: CASSYWGTTDTQYF

v_gene: TRBV4-1
abundance: few
CDR3aa: CASSQPTGTSGRFSYNEQFF

v_gene: TRBV10-2
abundance: few
CDR3aa: CASMESRTSLGNEQFF

v_gene: TRBV28
abundance: few
CDR3aa: CASKRRGGNTIYF